A single sample is the source of the 10 T cell receptor beta chains below, sequenced in a study of T cell responses to AZD1222 COVID-19 vaccine (dated by TCRdb to the early 2020s). In light of the paper, this sample's time point label describes: baseline before first vaccination. The library was made by the immunoSEQ multiplex PCR assay. TCRdb's version of the immuneACCESS table is confined to in-frame rearrangements and falls short of the full clone set. An unresolved V gene accounts for under half of the shortfall where checked; the remainder is of unknown origin. This sample has 100,000 to 150,000 clones in its table, and about 90% of those were observed once. The ten largest clones take up about 1.1% of the sample. The specimen was peripheral blood, collected on day 0 of AZD1222 vaccination. These receptors originate from an adult in good health.

The V call is TRBV5-1, the J call TRBJ2-7; tentatively, D is TRBD1 (6 bases). Trimming left V 0 bases short and J 2 bases short, with 9 bases between. This CDR3 region has 14 residues. Germline loops: CDR1 SGHRS, CDR2 YFSETQ. This chain's CDR3 is CASSLAGGPYEQYF. The CDR3 DNA reads as TGCGCCAGCAGCTTGGCTGGGGGCCCCTACGAGCAGTACTTC. Using reference TRBV5-1 and TRBJ2-7 for the parts outside the CDR3, the full variable domain is KAGVTQTPRYLIKTRGQQVTLSCSPISGHRSVSWYQQTPGQGLQFLFEYFSETQRNKGNFPGRFSGRQFSNSRSEMNVSTLELGDSALYLCASSLAGGPYEQYFGPGTRLTVT.

The chain carries TRBV27 and TRBJ2-1, with 13 bases that match TRBD2. Losses at the gene ends were 5 bases for V and 0 bases for J; bases not matched to a gene: 13. This CDR3 region has 20 residues. Germline CDR1 is MNHEY and CDR2 is SMNVEV (reference sequence). CDR3: CASSLRTSGSSAGSYNEQFF. The CDR3 DNA is TGTGCCAGCAGTCTACGGACTAGCGGGAGCTCCGCGGGCTCCTACAATGAGCAGTTCTTC.

The chain is built from TRBV6-1 and TRBJ2-3, with 8 bases identical to TRBD2. V gave up 1 base and J gave up 1 base; unmatched junction bases: 7. Germline CDR1 reads MNHNS; CDR2 reads SASEGT. This CDR3 has 17 residues. CDR3: CASSEVSTSGGTDTQYF. DNA for the CDR3: TGTGCCAGCAGTGAAGTTTCCACTAGCGGAGGCACAGATACGCAGTATTTT.

CDR3 in DNA: TGTGCCAGTAGTATAGACGGCGTCGGCTATGGCTACACCTTC. Translating gives CASSIDGVGYGYTF. V is TRBV19 and J is TRBJ1-2; the D is unclear. Germline V gene lookup returns CDR1 LNHDA and CDR2 SQIVND (reference sequence). The CDR3 consists of 14 residues. V was pared by 0 bases and J by 4 bases, with 9 bases between.

V usage is TRBV3-1 (or the pseudogene TRBV3-2) and J usage is TRBJ2-1; a weak D match, TRBD2 (6 bases). This CDR3 region has 16 residues. Germline values: CDR1 LGHDT, CDR2 YNNKEL (reference sequence). V was clipped by 4 bases and J by 2 bases, with 15 bases between them. CDR3 nucleotide sequence: TGTGCCAGCAGCCCAACCGGGACTTTAACCTACAATGAGCAGTTCTTC. Translated: CASSPTGTLTYNEQFF.

The chain employs TRBV30 and TRBJ1-1; no definite D call. The CDR3 consists of 13 residues. Trimming stripped 0 bases from V and 2 bases from J, with 7 bases between. Per germline, CDR1 GTSNPN and CDR2 SVGIG (reference sequence). The CDR3 DNA reads TGTGCCTGGAGTGTATCTGATAACACTGAAGCTTTCTTT. This codes for CAWSVSDNTEAFF.

With regard to this clone: One junction end disagrees with the germline gene, perhaps due to a read error. This sequence joins TRBV4-2 and TRBJ2-2, with D uncertain. Looked up from germline, CDR1 is LGHNA and CDR2 is YNFKEQ. The CDR3 is 15 residues long. CDR3 amino acids: CTSSQVIGVAGELFF. In DNA form, the CDR3 reads TGTACCAGCAGCCAAGTAATAGGCGTGGCCGGGGAGCTGTTTTTT.

CDR3 region: CASSRGTGGQRSTEAFF. CDR3 sequence (DNA): TGTGCCAGCAGCCGGGGGACAGGGGGCCAGAGGAGCACTGAAGCTTTCTTT. This sequence joins TRBV7-8 and TRBJ1-1, with 12 bases that match TRBD1. The CDR3 spans 17 residues. Losses at the gene ends were 5 bases for V and 4 bases for J; bases not matched to a gene: 11. Germline CDR1 is SGHVS and CDR2 is FQNEAQ.

This clone showed up just once. V usage is TRBV9 and J usage is TRBJ1-2, with a tentative D call TRBD1 (6 bases). Germline CDR1 is SGDLS and CDR2 is YYNGEE. The ends were cut back, 0 bases at V and 9 bases at J, with 18 bases in the middle. The CDR3 has 15 amino acids. CDR3 protein: CASSVAVRGDTSYTF. DNA for the CDR3: TGTGCCAGCAGCGTAGCTGTCAGGGGCGACACTAGCTACACCTTC.

This clone appeared once. This sequence joins TRBV18 and TRBJ1-2; 8 nucleotides align to TRBD1. The trim removed 3 bases at V and 3 bases at J, leaving 3 bases unmatched. Germline-derived CDR1 and CDR2 are KGHSH and LQKENI. The CDR3 is 14 residues long. The CDR3 reads CASSPRGQDYGYTF. In DNA, the CDR3 is TGTGCCAGCTCACCTAGGGGACAGGACTATGGCTACACCTTC.